Shown below are 3 T cell receptor beta chains from a single sample sequenced in a study of control samples from healthy donors and cancer patients. The assay was immunoSEQ multiplex PCR, and TCRdb's table has in-frame clones only and misses some. The sample lists some 45,000 clones, roughly 83% occurring once. The sample was blood. Every receptor here comes from a man in his 60s in good health.

This clone has just a few counts. The V gene is TRBV2, the J gene TRBJ2-5; the D is unclear. Looked up from germline, CDR1 is SNHLY and CDR2 is FYNNEI. Trimming pared 6 bases from V and 2 bases from J, leaving 13 bases between. This CDR3 is built from 14 residues. The CDR3 here is CASSAGIGQETQYF. DNA for the CDR3: TGTGCCAGCAGCGCTGGGATCGGTCAAGAGACCCAGTACTTC. The full variable domain, with the rest looked up from reference TRBV2 and TRBJ2-5, is EPEVTQTPSHQVTQMGQEVILRCVPISNHLYFYWYRQILGQKVEFLVSFYNNEISEKSEIFDDQFSVERPDGSNFTLKIRSTKLEDSAMYFCASSAGIGQETQYFGPGTRLLVL.

The chain is built from TRBV5-4 and TRBJ1-1; 9 bases align to TRBD1. Trimming cost V 4 bases and J 5 bases; bases outside gene matches: 15. CDR3 length: 17 amino acids. Germline V lookup: CDR1 SGHNT, CDR2 YYREEE (reference sequence). The CDR3 coding sequence is TGTGCCAGCAGCCGAGGACAGGGGCCCGCCCGGGAAACTGAAGCTTTCTTT. It yields the protein CASSRGQGPARETEAFF.

The V call is TRBV5-8, the J call TRBJ2-7; the match to TRBD2 covers 11 bases. Germline V gene sequence: CDR1 SGHTS, CDR2 YDEGEE. J gave up 0 bases and V 4 bases, and 3 bases lay outside the gene matches. This CDR3 has 15 amino acids. The CDR3 sequence: CASSKTSGNSYEQYF. The CDR3, as DNA: TGTGCCAGCAGCAAGACTAGCGGGAACTCCTACGAGCAGTACTTC. Complete variable domain (other parts from reference TRBV5-8 and TRBJ2-7): EAGVTQSPTHLIKTRGQQATLRCSPISGHTSVYWYQQALGLGLQFLLWYDEGEERNRGNFPPRFSGRQFPNYSSELNVNALELEDSALYLCASSKTSGNSYEQYFGPGTRLTVT.